The entry below describes one TCR beta chain. Its antigen is not identified. The PCR made use of 60 Vbeta and 13 Jbeta primers. Clones were read by immunoSEQ multiplex PCR, and TCRdb kept only the in-frame ones, dropping some. The sample lists about 160,000 clones; 80% were seen once. This sample is drawn from a study of cytomegalovirus exposure and HLA in healthy donors. This CDR3 is 13 amino acids long. Germline lookup yields CDR1 MNHEY and CDR2 SMNVEV (reference sequence). With 5 bases clipped from V and 5 bases from J, the junction kept 2 bases outside the gene matches. Study-wide findings and caveats: It was taken for granted in presence/absence analyses that sequencing depth across donors was roughly uniform.

Sequencing was carried out using PBMCs. The chain recombines TRBV27 with TRBJ2-1; 8 nucleotides agree with TRBD2. The source is a man between 18 and 35 years old in good health and CMV-seropositive. CDR3 region: CASSPGLDNEQFF. The CDR3 nucleotides are TGTGCCAGCAGTCCGGGACTAGACAATGAGCAGTTCTTC.